Listed below are T cell receptor beta chains from one sample, sequenced in a study of PD-L1 blockade in urothelial cancer. Some clones are missing from TCRdb's copy, which holds only in-frame ones; the method was immunoSEQ multiplex PCR. Of about 110,000 clones in the sample, under 95% are singletons; the top ten hold around 4%. The sample in question was PBMCs, obtained around atezolizumab (anti-PD-L1) treatment. The receptors come from a man in his 60s with urothelial cancer. The CDR3 runs from the conserved cysteine through the conserved F or W. The D gene is left open where the match is weak. For some rows the clone size is stated as once, few or many, or as a class when expanded; others skip it.

DNA: TGTGCCAGCAGCTTAGATTCCGGCTCCTACAATGAGCAGTTCTTC
CDR3: CASSLDSGSYNEQFF
size: NA
J: TRBJ2-1
V: TRBV11-2
length: 15
D: NA

DNA: TGCGCCAGCAGTCAATCGAGGGTCCCTCTCCCCCCTCGCTCCTACAATGAGCAGTTCTTC
CDR3: CASSQSRVPLPPRSYNEQFF
size: NA
J: TRBJ2-1
V: TRBV23-1
length: 20
D: NA

DNA: TGTGCCAGTACCACAGCGGGACTAGCGGGAGAATCTTACGAGCAGTACTTC
CDR3: CASTTAGLAGESYEQYF
size: NA
J: TRBJ2-7
V: TRBV19
length: 17
D: TRBD2

DNA: TGCAGTGCTAGCGAGGAGACCCAGTACTTC
CDR3: CSASEETQYF
size: NA
J: TRBJ2-5
V: TRBV20-1
length: 10
D: NA

DNA: TGTGCCAGCAGCGTAGGACTAGCGGGGACCTCCTACGAGCAGTACTTC
CDR3: CASSVGLAGTSYEQYF
size: NA
J: TRBJ2-7
V: TRBV9
length: 16
D: TRBD2

DNA: TGTGCCAGCAGTGACTTGGCGGGAGGGCACAATGAGCAGTTCTTC
CDR3: CASSDLAGGHNEQFF
size: once
J: TRBJ2-1
V: TRBV6-4
length: 15
D: TRBD2

DNA: TGTGCCAGCAGAGACAGGGCGGAGGAGCTGTTTTTT
CDR3: CASRDRAEELFF
size: NA
J: TRBJ2-2
V: TRBV6-6
length: 12
D: TRBD1

DNA: TGTGCCAGCAGTTATGGGGGGCAAGAGACCCAGTACTTC
CDR3: CASSYGGQETQYF
size: NA
J: TRBJ2-5
V: TRBV27
length: 13
D: NA

DNA: TGTGCCAGCAGCCTAGTTTTTGGGAGCGCGGCTGAAGCTTTCTTT
CDR3: CASSLVFGSAAEAFF
size: NA
J: TRBJ1-1
V: TRBV7-2
length: 15
D: NA

DNA: TGTGCCAGCAGTTTATTGGGCCTAGCGGAGGCCTACGAGCAGTACTTC
CDR3: CASSLLGLAEAYEQYF
size: NA
J: TRBJ2-7
V: TRBV28
length: 16
D: TRBD2

DNA: TGTGCCAGCAGTGAACGGGCGGGAGGAGGAAATGAGCAGTTCTTC
CDR3: CASSERAGGGNEQFF
size: NA
J: TRBJ2-1
V: TRBV6-1
length: 15
D: TRBD2

DNA: TGTGCCAGCAGTCCGTCCAGGGGGAACACTGAAGCTTTCTTT
CDR3: CASSPSRGNTEAFF
size: NA
J: TRBJ1-1
V: TRBV6-5
length: 14
D: NA

DNA: TGCGCCAGCAGCCAAGATTACCGGGGGGGCCTCGAAGAGACCCAGTACTTC
CDR3: CASSQDYRGGLEETQYF
size: NA
J: TRBJ2-5
V: TRBV4-3
length: 17
D: TRBD2

DNA: TGTGCCAGCAGCGAAGAACAGGGGAGGAATTCACCCCTCCACTTT
CDR3: CASSEEQGRNSPLHF
size: few
J: TRBJ1-6
V: TRBV7-6
length: 15
D: TRBD1

DNA: TGCAGCGTTGAGACAGGGGTTCCCTACAATGAGCAGTTCTTC
CDR3: CSVETGVPYNEQFF
size: NA
J: TRBJ2-1
V: TRBV29-1
length: 14
D: TRBD1

DNA: TGTGCCAGCAGCCCGCGTTCCGGGCGGGTGACTGAAGCTTTCTTT
CDR3: CASSPRSGRVTEAFF
size: NA
J: TRBJ1-1
V: TRBV7-8
length: 15
D: NA

DNA: TGTGCCAGCAGCTTCAGAGGGGGGGTTTCAGATACGCAGTATTTT
CDR3: CASSFRGGVSDTQYF
size: NA
J: TRBJ2-3
V: TRBV7-9
length: 15
D: NA

DNA: TGCGCCAGCAGCTCTCAGGGTTGGCAAGAGACCCAGTACTTC
CDR3: CASSSQGWQETQYF
size: NA
J: TRBJ2-5
V: TRBV5-1
length: 14
D: NA

DNA: TGTGCCAGTAGTATAGAGACAGGGGATTCACCCCTCCACTTT
CDR3: CASSIETGDSPLHF
size: NA
J: TRBJ1-6
V: TRBV19
length: 14
D: TRBD1

DNA: TGTGCCAGCAGCCCCGGGACTCAAGAGACCCAGTACTTC
CDR3: CASSPGTQETQYF
size: NA
J: TRBJ2-5
V: TRBV7-2
length: 13
D: NA

DNA: TGTGCCAGCAGCTTAGCCGGGACAGGGGCCGAGACCCAGTACTTC
CDR3: CASSLAGTGAETQYF
size: NA
J: TRBJ2-5
V: TRBV7-9
length: 15
D: TRBD1

DNA: TGTGCCAGCCAGTCACGCGCTGGCAGGGGGTTCTACGAGCAGTACTTC
CDR3: CASQSRAGRGFYEQYF
size: NA
J: TRBJ2-7
V: TRBV28
length: 16
D: TRBD1

DNA: TGTGCCAGTAGTACCCTACAGGGCAGGGAGCTGTTTTTT
CDR3: CASSTLQGRELFF
size: NA
J: TRBJ2-2
V: TRBV19
length: 13
D: NA

DNA: TGTGCCACCAGCAGGGAGAAGCACGACTATGGCTACACCTTC
CDR3: CATSREKHDYGYTF
size: NA
J: TRBJ1-2
V: TRBV15
length: 14
D: NA

DNA: TGTGCCAGCAGCTTGGGGGCTAGCGGGGGGGTGATGAATACGCAGTATTTT
CDR3: CASSLGASGGVMNTQYF
size: NA
J: TRBJ2-3
V: TRBV5-4
length: 17
D: TRBD2

DNA: TGCAGCGTTGAATTGGTCAGGGGCTATGGCTACACCTTC
CDR3: CSVELVRGYGYTF
size: NA
J: TRBJ1-2
V: TRBV29-1
length: 13
D: NA

DNA: TGTGCCAGCAGTTCACTGGGACAGGGGGTCGGCGAGCAGTACTTC
CDR3: CASSSLGQGVGEQYF
size: NA
J: TRBJ2-7
V: TRBV27
length: 15
D: TRBD1

DNA: TGTGCCAGCTCACCACGGGACAGGACGAATTCACCCCTCCACTTT
CDR3: CASSPRDRTNSPLHF
size: NA
J: TRBJ1-6
V: TRBV18
length: 15
D: TRBD1

DNA: TGTGCCAGCAGAGGACAGGGGAGGTATGGCTACACCTTC
CDR3: CASRGQGRYGYTF
size: once
J: TRBJ1-2
V: TRBV6-5
length: 13
D: TRBD1

DNA: TGTGCCAGCAGCTTACTAGGACAGGGCATCGGCTACACCTTC
CDR3: CASSLLGQGIGYTF
size: NA
J: TRBJ1-2
V: TRBV7-2
length: 14
D: TRBD1

DNA: TGCGCCAGCAGCCAGACCGGGACAGGGACGTGGGAGCAGTACTTC
CDR3: CASSQTGTGTWEQYF
size: NA
J: TRBJ2-7
V: TRBV4-1
length: 15
D: TRBD1

DNA: TGTGCCAGCAGTTACTCGAAGGGGTACGAGCAGTACTTC
CDR3: CASSYSKGYEQYF
size: NA
J: TRBJ2-7
V: TRBV6-5
length: 13
D: NA

DNA: TGTGCCAGCAGTGAAAACTCCGACACTGAAGCTTTCTTT
CDR3: CASSENSDTEAFF
size: NA
J: TRBJ1-1
V: TRBV2
length: 13
D: NA

DNA: TGTGCCAGCAGCTCGGGGACAACAGAAGGGGAGCAGTACTTC
CDR3: CASSSGTTEGEQYF
size: NA
J: TRBJ2-7
V: TRBV5-6
length: 14
D: NA